What follows are 19 T cell receptor beta chains derived from one specimen sequenced in a study of regulatory T cells in long-lasting Graves disease. Specified time point: newly diagnosed GD, antithyroid drugs for less than 3 months. There was RNA extracted from PBMCs, and the TCR library was made from it. Library construction for TCR beta used iRepertoire HTBI primers and Arm-PCR of CDR3 regions. MiXCR, run by TCRdb on the multiplex PCR reads, gives a single entry per CDR3 protein. Of 440,000 or so distinct CDR3 sequences listed, approximately 16% are singletons. These sequences were also reported in another study, on T cells in Graves' hyperthyroidism and ophthalmopathy.

Sequences were derived from peripheral blood mononuclear cells (PBMCs), sampled at new diagnosis, from a patient treated with antithyroid drugs. The receptors originated from a woman aged 25 to 45 with Graves disease.

This clonotype was observed many times. The V and J genes are TRBV28 and TRBJ2-7, with 7 bases lining up with TRBD2. The junction had 10 bases not matched to a gene; V was cut back by 2 bases and J by 6 bases. CDR1 and CDR2 from the germline V gene are MDHEN and SYDVKM. This CDR3 has 15 residues. The CDR3 is CASSLPSGNPREQYF. The CDR3 region has the DNA TGTGCCAGCAGTTTACCCAGCGGGAACCCTCGCGAGCAGTACTTC.

The CDR3 loop reads CASSYDRVADTQYF. CDR3 nucleotides: TGTGCCAGCAGTTACGACAGGGTCGCAGATACGCAGTATTTT. The chain joins TRBV27 to TRBJ2-3, with 7 bases identical to TRBD1. The CDR3 sequence is 14 residues long. Germline V gives CDR1 MNHEY, CDR2 SMNVEV (reference sequence). Trimming cost V 4 bases and J 4 bases; bases outside gene matches: 5.

In this sample, this clonotype turned up many times. The genes are TRBV6-5 and TRBJ2-7; TRBD2 aligns across 9 bases. Looked up from germline, CDR1 is MNHEY and CDR2 is SVGAGI. V dropped 0 bases and J dropped 5; count of bases not matched to a gene: 8. The CDR3 sequence is 16 residues long. CDR3: CASSYSQDSGSHEQYF. The DNA for the CDR3 is TGTGCCAGCAGTTACTCCCAGGATAGCGGGAGCCACGAGCAGTACTTC.

This rearrangement joins TRBV30 to TRBJ2-3, with a tentative D call TRBD2 (6 bases). Germline V gene sequence: CDR1 GTSNPN, CDR2 SVGIG (reference sequence). The length of the CDR3 is 14 residues. Trimming stripped 0 bases from V and 3 bases from J, with 10 bases between. The CDR3 is CAWSVGAGTDTQYF. The CDR3 nucleotides read TGTGCCTGGAGTGTCGGGGCGGGGACAGATACGCAGTATTTT.

V and J are TRBV4-1 and TRBJ1-5; a weak D match, TRBD1 (5 bases). This CDR3 contains 15 residues. The ends were cut back, 0 bases at V and 0 bases at J, with 6 bases in the middle. The germline V gene encodes CDR1 MGHRA and CDR2 YSYEKL. The CDR3 loop is CASSQDDSSNQPQHF. In DNA, the CDR3 is TGCGCCAGCAGCCAAGATGACAGTAGCAATCAGCCCCAGCATTTT.

This clonotype showed up many times. This chain links TRBV11-2 with TRBJ2-6; D call uncertain. CDR1 SGHAT and CDR2 FQNNGV come from the germline V gene. CDR3 length: 17 amino acids. Trimming removed 3 bases at V and 1 base at J, with 13 bases between. CDR3 in amino acids: CASSLTLDGSGANVLTF. The CDR3 nucleotides are TGTGCCAGCAGCTTGACCCTGGACGGGTCTGGGGCCAACGTCCTGACTTTC.

This clonotype was seen at least ten times. The CDR3 loop reads CASSWSGGNEQFF. The CDR3 DNA follows: TGTGCCAGTAGTTGGTCAGGAGGGAATGAGCAGTTCTTC. The rearrangement joins TRBV19 to TRBJ2-1, with a weak D call TRBD2 (6 bases). Per germline, CDR1 LNHDA and CDR2 SQIVND (reference sequence). The CDR3 covers 13 residues. V lost 5 bases, J lost 7 bases, and 12 bases lay in between.

This clonotype was seen ten or more times. CDR3 loop: CAWGGQASQDNEQFF. The CDR3 nucleotides read TGTGCCTGGGGGGGACAGGCATCCCAAGACAATGAGCAGTTCTTC. The chain carries TRBV30 and TRBJ2-1; 8 bases match TRBD1. J gave up 5 bases and V 5 bases, and 11 bases lay outside the gene matches. The CDR3 spans 15 residues. Germline V gene lookup returns CDR1 GTSNPN and CDR2 SVGIG (reference sequence).

About this clonotype: A much larger clone is a single base away; this may be a read error. The V call is TRBV28, the J call TRBJ2-3; D may be TRBD1 or TRBD2 (5 bases each). The CDR3 has 16 residues. Germline-derived CDR1 and CDR2 are MDHEN and SYDVKM. The V gene lost 0 bases and the J gene lost 5 bases, with 15 bases spanning the gap. CDR3 nucleotide sequence: TGTGCCAGCAGTTTATGGCTCCAGGGAGAGAAAGATACGCAGTATTTT. This gives the protein CASSLWLQGEKDTQYF.

This clonotype was seen ten or more times. The chain combines TRBV9 with TRBJ2-3, with a weak D call TRBD2 (5 bases). The germline gives CDR1 SGDLS, CDR2 YYNGEE. This CDR3 is built from 15 residues. Trimming took 7 bases from V and 0 from J, leaving 15 bases between them. The CDR3 loop reads CASVLGASSTDTQYF. CDR3 nucleotide sequence: TGTGCCAGCGTGCTGGGAGCGTCTAGCACAGATACGCAGTATTTT.

The gene calls are TRBV28 and TRBJ1-3; tentative D call: TRBD1 (5 bases). The CDR3 is made up of 17 amino acids. CDR1 is MDHEN, CDR2 SYDVKM, per germline. The V and J ends lost 1 base and 0 bases respectively, with 13 bases between them. The chain's CDR3 is CASSLSRGGGSGNTIYF. CDR3 nucleotides: TGTGCCAGCAGTTTATCCCGGGGGGGAGGCTCTGGAAACACCATATATTTT.

This clonotype was seen repeatedly, ten times or more. V is TRBV20-1 and J is TRBJ1-1; tentative D call: TRBD1 (5 bases). This CDR3 is 13 amino acids long. Germline loops: CDR1 DFQATT, CDR2 SNEGSKA (reference sequence). Trimming cost V 3 bases and J 0 bases, with 8 bases left between them. The DNA of the CDR3 is TGCAGTGCTAGTGGGGCGATGAACACTGAAGCTTTCTTT. This codes for CSASGAMNTEAFF.

This clonotype was counted between two and nine times. V usage is TRBV20-1 and J usage is TRBJ1-2; TRBD1 is a possible D gene (6 bases). The CDR3 covers 10 residues. Germline V lookup: CDR1 DFQATT, CDR2 SNEGSKA (reference sequence). V was cut by 5 bases and J by 11 bases, with 12 bases left in between. CDR3 coding DNA: TGCAGTGCTCCTGACAGGCTGTACACCTTC. Encoded protein: CSAPDRLYTF.

The table lists this clonotype with many counts. The V and J genes are TRBV20-1 and TRBJ1-1, with a possible D match to TRBD1 (6 bases). V lost 6 bases to trimming and J lost 2 bases, with 19 bases between them. Germline CDR1 is DFQATT and CDR2 is SNEGSKA (reference sequence). The CDR3 covers 15 residues. The CDR3: CSANPERTANTEAFF. CDR3 nucleotide sequence: TGCAGTGCCAACCCCGAACGGACAGCTAACACTGAAGCTTTCTTT.

The chain carries TRBV6-5 and TRBJ2-4; TRBD2 aligns across 9 bases. The end of the DNA is better explained by TRBJ2-1, so the J call may be wrong. The length of the CDR3 is 16 residues. The germline CDR1 and CDR2 sequences are MNHEY and SVGAGI. The CDR3 loop is CASSYPGGRARDEQFF. As DNA, the CDR3 is TGTGCCAGCAGTTACCCCGGCGGGAGGGCCAGGGATGAGCAGTTCTTC.

This chain links TRBV5-1 with TRBJ2-2, with D unresolved. Trimming took off 0 bases at V and 6 bases at J, with 6 bases between the two ends. The germline CDR1 and CDR2 sequences are SGHRS and YFSETQ. This CDR3 has 13 amino acids. DNA of the CDR3: TGCGCCAGCAGCTTGGCCGAGGCCGGGGAGCTGTTTTTT. This encodes CASSLAEAGELFF. Using reference TRBV5-1 and TRBJ2-2 for the parts outside the CDR3, the full variable domain is KAGVTQTPRYLIKTRGQQVTLSCSPISGHRSVSWYQQTPGQGLQFLFEYFSETQRNKGNFPGRFSGRQFSNSRSEMNVSTLELGDSALYLCASSLAEAGELFFGEGSRLTVL.

The V gene is TRBV28, the J gene TRBJ2-7; D gene uncertain. V lost 7 bases to trimming and J lost 0 bases, with 13 bases between them. The CDR3 consists of 14 residues. Germline V lookup: CDR1 MDHEN, CDR2 SYDVKM. The CDR3 region has the DNA TGTGCCAGCACCCACTACTACAACTCCTACGAGCAGTACTTC. Amino acids: CASTHYYNSYEQYF.

This clonotype was seen many times. This chain joins TRBV6-2 or TRBV6-3 and TRBJ2-7; TRBD2 is a possible D gene (6 bases). There are 15 residues in the CDR3. Germline V gene lookup returns CDR1 MNHEY and CDR2 SVGEGT. V was clipped by 0 bases and J by 5 bases, with 14 bases between them. The CDR3 DNA sequence: TGTGCCAGCAGTTACTCGGCGACTAGTTCCGACGAGCAGTACTTC. This translates into CASSYSATSSDEQYF.

In its sample, this clonotype was seen many times. The genes are TRBV3-1 and TRBJ1-6, with TRBD1 identical over 9 bases. Germline CDR1 LGHDT, CDR2 YNNKEL (reference sequence). V gave up 4 bases and J gave up 7 bases; unmatched junction bases: 5. This CDR3 is 15 amino acids long. In DNA form, the CDR3 reads TGTGCCAGCAGCCTACGGGACAGGGACAATTCACCCCTCCACTTT. Protein: CASSLRDRDNSPLHF.